These 11 T cell receptor beta chains came from one sample sequenced in a study of neurological immune-mediated disorders. MiXCR was run by TCRdb on the 5' RACE reads, yielding one entry per CDR3 protein. The sample consists of 55,000 to 75,000 distinct CDR3 sequences, more than 4.5% of them appearing once. Sequencing was performed on PBMCs. These receptors came from a human donor with multiple sclerosis. The donor label of this sample is uncertain.

This clonotype showed up many times. The rearrangement joins TRBV7-9 to TRBJ2-1, with TRBD1 matching 7 bases. Per germline, CDR1 SEHNR and CDR2 FQNEAQ (reference sequence). The CDR3 is made up of 14 amino acids. With V trimmed by 1 base and J by 7 bases, 4 bases remained unmatched. This chain's CDR3 is CASSLGQGRNEQFF. CDR3 DNA: TGTGCCAGCAGCTTAGGACAGGGTAGGAATGAGCAGTTCTTC.

This clonotype came up many times. The CDR3 spells CASTAAPSNQPQHF. Here the CDR3 DNA reads TGTGCCAGCACGGCAGCCCCTAGCAATCAGCCCCAGCATTTT. This sequence joins TRBV7-9 and TRBJ1-5, with no clear D. V shed 7 bases and J shed 0 bases, with 10 bases lying between them. The CDR3 length is 14 residues. Germline loops: CDR1 SEHNR, CDR2 FQNEAQ (reference sequence).

This clonotype was seen at least ten times. This chain links TRBV15 with TRBJ2-1, with 8 bases fitting TRBD1. Germline assignment: CDR1 LNHNV and CDR2 YYDKDF (reference sequence). J was trimmed by 7 bases and V by 5 bases; bases with no gene match: 13. The CDR3 totals 16 residues. The CDR3 region has the DNA TGTGCCACCAGCTTGTCTTGGCAGGGGGCGAGGAATGAGCAGTTCTTC. This translates into CATSLSWQGARNEQFF.

The chain carries TRBV1 and TRBJ2-1. TRBV1 constitutes a pseudogene. CDR3 length: 16 residues. Here the CDR3 DNA reads TGCACCAGCAGCCAAGGGGGTAGCGGCCCCTACAATGAGCAGTTCTTC. Residues: CTSSQGGSGPYNEQFF.

This clonotype appeared many times. V is TRBV15 and J is TRBJ2-7; 8 positions match TRBD1. CDR3 length: 12 residues. Germline assignment: CDR1 LNHNV and CDR2 YYDKDF (reference sequence). V lost 8 bases and J lost 3; bases outside the gene matches: 3. For the CDR3, the DNA is TGTGCCACCGGACAGGGCGACTACGAGCAGTACTTC. This codes for CATGQGDYEQYF.

This clonotype has ten or more counts. This chain connects TRBV7-2 to TRBJ1-3; D not certain. Germline lookup yields CDR1 SGHTA and CDR2 FQGNSA. V lost 0 bases and J lost 0, with 9 bases in between. The CDR3 loop spans 16 amino acids. The CDR3 spells CASSLAGSFSGNTIYF. The CDR3 nucleotides read TGTGCCAGCAGCTTAGCAGGCTCCTTCTCTGGAAACACCATATATTTT.

This clonotype was counted ten times or more. The genes are TRBV12-3 or TRBV12-4 and TRBJ1-5, with TRBD1 identical over 7 bases. The CDR3 length is 13 residues. V lost 3 bases, J lost 6 bases, and 2 bases stayed unmatched. CDR3 coding DNA: TGTGCCAGCAGTTTCGACAGGGTTCAGCCCCAGCATTTT. Translating it yields CASSFDRVQPQHF.

This clonotype was detected ten times or more. This chain uses TRBV5-1 with TRBJ2-7, with D perhaps matching TRBD2 (6 bases). Germline CDR1 is SGHRS and CDR2 is YFSETQ. The CDR3 totals 13 residues. The V end lost 0 bases, the J end lost 3 bases, and 7 bases lay between the germline ends. CDR3 bases: TGCGCCAGCAGCTTGGTGGGGGGCTACGAGCAGTACTTC. Its protein is CASSLVGGYEQYF.

This clonotype came up many times. The genes are TRBV20-1 and TRBJ1-1; D uncertain. The CDR3 contains 16 residues. With 0 bases removed from V and 3 bases from J, the gap between germline ends came to 17 bases. Germline V gene lookup returns CDR1 DFQATT and CDR2 SNEGSKA (reference sequence). Here the CDR3 reads CSARDLFRGKHTEAFF. The DNA of the CDR3 is TGCAGTGCTAGAGATCTCTTCCGGGGAAAGCACACTGAAGCTTTCTTT.

This clonotype has at least ten counts. J is TRBJ2-7 and V is TRBV20-1, with D possibly being TRBD1 (6 bases). Germline V gives CDR1 DFQATT, CDR2 SNEGSKA (reference sequence). The germline V and J ends were trimmed by 4 bases and 2 bases, with 12 bases remaining between them. CDR3 length: 13 amino acids. The CDR3 loop reads CSATDSATYEQYF. The CDR3 region has the DNA TGCAGTGCTACGGACAGCGCAACCTACGAGCAGTACTTC.

This clonotype was counted many times. The chain couples TRBV2 to TRBJ2-7; D unresolved. CDR3 size: 11 residues. Germline V CDR1 and CDR2: SNHLY, FYNNEI. V dropped 4 bases and J dropped 5 bases, with 6 bases sitting between them. CDR3 loop: CASSVRNEQYF. The CDR3, as DNA: TGTGCCAGCAGTGTCAGAAACGAGCAGTACTTC.